These T cell receptor beta chains were read from a single sample in a study of memory CD8 T cells in hepatitis C reinfection. Profiled with immunoSEQ multiplex PCR; TCRdb holds only in-frame clones, not every one. This sample carries 35,000 to 50,000 clones, around nine tenths of them seen once, and the ten largest clones take about 1.3%. Sequencing was performed on naive CD8+ T cells sorted from blood. Source of these receptors: a young man with hepatitis C virus infection. CDR3s include the opening cysteine and the closing phenylalanine or tryptophan. The D gene is left open where the match is weak. Where a row states a size, it is once, few, many or the class of an expanded clone; other rows omit it.

TRBV28,NA,NA,TRBJ2-1,CASRRPGFQSSYNEQFF,TGTGCCAGCAGGCGTCCCGGGTTCCAGAGCTCCTACAATGAGCAGTTCTTC
TRBV29-1,NA,NA,TRBJ2-1,CSVARGNEQFF,TGCAGCGTGGCGCGGGGCAATGAGCAGTTCTTC
TRBV4-2,NA,TRBD1,TRBJ2-7,CASSTTQGENEQYF,TGTGCCAGCAGCACTACACAGGGGGAGAACGAGCAGTACTTC
TRBV5-6,NA,TRBD1,TRBJ1-4,CASSFAQGNTNEKLFF,TGTGCCAGCAGCTTCGCACAGGGGAACACTAATGAAAAACTGTTTTTT
TRBV4-1,NA,TRBD2,TRBJ2-3,CASSRGLAGGTDTQYF,TGCGCCAGCAGCCGAGGACTAGCGGGGGGTACAGATACGCAGTATTTT
TRBV6-5,once,TRBD1,TRBJ1-1,CASKGQGTEAFF,TGTGCCAGCAAAGGACAGGGCACTGAAGCTTTCTTT
TRBV6-5,NA,NA,TRBJ2-1,CASSYTTGDNEQFF,TGTGCCAGCAGTTACACGACAGGCGACAATGAGCAGTTCTTC
TRBV11-2,few,TRBD1,TRBJ1-4,CASSPAHGTAQPVHEKLFF,TGTGCCAGCAGCCCGGCCCATGGGACAGCCCAGCCCGTCCATGAAAAACTGTTTTTT
TRBV13,NA,NA,TRBJ2-2,CASSPQTGELFF,TGTGCCAGCAGCCCCCAGACCGGGGAGCTGTTTTTT
TRBV7-6,NA,NA,TRBJ1-2,CASSPSSSEIGGYTF,TGTGCCAGCAGCCCTTCGTCTTCGGAGATCGGTGGCTACACCTTC
TRBV19,NA,TRBD1,TRBJ1-5,CASSILGQGIQPQHF,TGTGCCAGTAGTATCCTAGGACAGGGGATTCAGCCCCAGCATTTT
TRBV4-1,NA,NA,TRBJ2-5,CASSHGGGRQETQYF,TGCGCCAGCAGCCATGGTGGAGGGCGCCAAGAGACCCAGTACTTC
TRBV7-8,NA,NA,TRBJ1-2,CASSLAGAGGHGYTF,TGTGCCAGCAGCTTAGCAGGTGCCGGGGGTCATGGCTACACCTTC
TRBV27,NA,NA,TRBJ2-1,CASSRITGYGTEQFF,TGTGCCAGCAGCCGAATCACAGGGTACGGTACTGAGCAGTTCTTC
TRBV10-3,NA,NA,TRBJ2-1,CAISESTTSYNEQFF,TGTGCCATCAGTGAGTCGACTACCTCCTACAATGAGCAGTTCTTC
TRBV19,NA,TRBD2,TRBJ2-1,CASTQRASGNDEQFF,TGTGCCAGTACCCAAAGGGCTAGCGGGAACGATGAGCAGTTCTTC
TRBV2,NA,NA,TRBJ1-2,CASIGGNYGYTF,TGTGCCAGCATCGGGGGGAACTATGGCTACACCTTC
TRBV27,NA,NA,TRBJ2-1,CASSLRGTSYNEQFF,TGTGCCAGCAGTTTAAGGGGGACCTCCTACAATGAGCAGTTCTTC
TRBV30,NA,TRBD1,TRBJ1-3,CAWTPTGAGNTIYF,TGTGCCTGGACTCCGACAGGGGCTGGAAACACCATATATTTT
TRBV5-1,NA,TRBD1,TRBJ2-7,CASSSYRAGGEQYF,TGCGCCAGCAGCTCCTACAGGGCAGGGGGAGAGCAGTACTTC
TRBV13,once,NA,TRBJ2-1,CASSSTLGSGTYNEQFF,TGTGCCAGCAGCTCTACGCTAGGGAGCGGCACCTACAATGAGCAGTTCTTC
TRBV7-8,NA,NA,TRBJ2-3,CASSSPLYTDTQYF,TGTGCCAGCAGCTCCCCTCTATACACAGATACGCAGTATTTT
TRBV2,NA,TRBD2,TRBJ2-3,CASSLTSGVPDTQYF,TGTGCCAGCAGTCTAACTAGCGGGGTCCCAGATACGCAGTATTTT
TRBV6-5,NA,TRBD1,TRBJ1-2,CASSQTGDGYTF,TGTGCCAGCAGTCAGACAGGGGATGGCTACACCTTC
TRBV15,NA,NA,TRBJ1-2,CATSRDSGDYGYTF,TGTGCCACCAGCAGAGATTCGGGGGACTATGGCTACACCTTC